This TCR beta chain is from a study of T cells in women clearing cervical HPV infection. Whole-study results and caveats: Cases and controls were distinguished at AUC about 0.86 by richness and V genes. Effector/memory and HPV-specific T cells were not isolated, and association timing is unknown.

The V gene's germline CDR1 is SNHLY and CDR2 FYNNEI. CDR3 size: 14 residues. Trimming took 6 bases from V and 10 from J; bases not matched to a gene: 4. Produced via immunoSEQ multiplex PCR; TCRdb's table is partial and in-frame only. The clone table shows over 30,000 clones, with the ten largest holding less than 6%. As regards this clone: Its specificity is unknown. The CDR3 is cut off 3 residues early in the read; its end comes from the germline J gene.

Sequencing was performed on blood buffy coat. This chain joins TRBV2 and TRBJ1-6; 12 nucleotides agree with TRBD1. The source is a woman aged 18 to 75 with a cervical HPV16 infection that either progressed to CIN3+ or cleared (not recorded which). Incomplete CDR3 DNA: TGTGCCAGCAGGGGGACAGGGGGCGGCTCACCC. Residues: CASRGTGGGSP. The full CDR3 protein reads CASRGTGGGSPLHF. Looking up the rest from reference TRBV2 and TRBJ1-6 gives the full variable domain: EPEVTQTPSHQVTQMGQEVILRCVPISNHLYFYWYRQILGQKVEFLVSFYNNEISEKSEIFDDQFSVERPDGSNFTLKIRSTKLEDSAMYFCASRGTGGGSPLHFGNGTRLTVT.